These 8 T cell receptor beta chains came from one sample sequenced in a study of blood T cell repertoires in COVID-19. Here immunoSEQ multiplex PCR was the method, and the copy in TCRdb shows in-frame clones only, minus some. The table has around 60,000 clones, roughly 71% seen once. Sequenced sample: peripheral blood. These receptors were obtained from a woman at least 80 years old with acute or convalescent COVID-19.

The chain is built from TRBV9 and TRBJ1-2; 8 bases agree with TRBD1. Looked up from germline, CDR1 is SGDLS and CDR2 is YYNGEE. J gave up 8 bases and V 4 bases, and 7 bases lay outside the gene matches. The CDR3 consists of 13 residues. The CDR3 protein is CASSLTGAGGYTF. As DNA, the CDR3 is TGTGCCAGCAGCTTGACAGGGGCAGGGGGCTACACCTTC.

V and J are TRBV7-6 and TRBJ2-5; 8 nucleotides match TRBD1. This CDR3 is 15 amino acids long. CDR1 is SGHVS, CDR2 FNYEAQ, per germline. V shed 3 bases and J 2 bases; nucleotides not matched to a gene: 5. CDR3 residues: CASSFPRTGQETQYF. In nucleotides, the CDR3 is TGTGCCAGCAGCTTTCCCCGGACAGGGCAAGAGACCCAGTACTTC. The full variable domain, in which reference TRBV7-6 and TRBJ2-5 provide the parts outside the CDR3, is GAGVSQSPRYKVTKRGQDVALRCDPISGHVSLYWYRQALGQGPEFLTYFNYEAQQDKSGLPNDRFSAERPEGSISTLTIQRTEQRDSAMYRCASSFPRTGQETQYFGPGTRLLVL.

This rearrangement joins TRBV18 to TRBJ2-5; TRBD2 matches at 7 bases. The germline gives CDR1 KGHSH, CDR2 LQKENI. Trimming removed 0 bases from V and 4 bases from J; junction bases left unmatched: 5. The CDR3 contains 15 residues. The CDR3 reads CASSPPWGGRETQYF. In DNA form, the CDR3 reads TGTGCCAGCTCACCACCCTGGGGGGGAAGAGAGACCCAGTACTTC.

CDR3 DNA sequence: TGCGCCAGCAGCCTCGGCGGGCAGAACACTGAAGCTTTCTTT. The encoded protein is CASSLGGQNTEAFF. J is TRBJ1-1 and V is TRBV4-3; D is undetermined. V was clipped by 4 bases and J by 1 base, with 10 bases between them. This CDR3 region has 14 residues. CDR1 and CDR2 from the germline V gene are LGHNA and YSLEER.

The chain couples TRBV23-1 to TRBJ2-7; 9 nucleotides line up with TRBD1. TRBV23-1 is treated as an ORF (open reading frame) with a function not yet certain. With V trimmed by 7 bases and J by 2 bases, 6 bases remained unmatched. CDR3 length: 14 amino acids. The CDR3 coding sequence is TGCGCCAGCATCTGGGACAGGGAGACCTACGAGCAGTACTTC. Residues: CASIWDRETYEQYF.

This clone has only a few counts. The chain uses TRBV7-2 and TRBJ2-2; D call uncertain. This CDR3 comprises 14 residues. Per germline, CDR1 SGHTA and CDR2 FQGNSA. Trimming removed 5 bases at V and 4 bases at J, with 11 bases between. The CDR3 region is CASSLVGSTGELFF. CDR3 sequence (DNA): TGTGCCAGCAGCCTAGTCGGGTCCACCGGGGAGCTGTTTTTT.

The V gene is TRBV2, the J gene TRBJ1-2, with 11 nucleotides matching TRBD1. CDR1 is SNHLY and CDR2 is FYNNEI in the germline V gene. After removal of 6 bases from V and 4 bases from J, the junction contained 4 bases not matched to a gene. The CDR3 length is 14 residues. The CDR3 DNA follows: TGTGCCAGCAGCATGGGACAGGGGGTCTATGGCTACACCTTC. Translation gives CASSMGQGVYGYTF.

This sequence joins TRBV29-1 and TRBJ2-3, with 12 positions matching TRBD2. This CDR3 has 16 residues. The V segment lost 8 bases and the J segment 2 bases; nucleotides outside the gene matches: 11. The germline CDR1 and CDR2 sequences are SQVTM and ANQGSEA. CDR3 region: CSTTDGLAGFTDTQYF. CDR3 in DNA: TGCAGCACAACAGACGGACTAGCGGGATTCACAGATACGCAGTATTTT.